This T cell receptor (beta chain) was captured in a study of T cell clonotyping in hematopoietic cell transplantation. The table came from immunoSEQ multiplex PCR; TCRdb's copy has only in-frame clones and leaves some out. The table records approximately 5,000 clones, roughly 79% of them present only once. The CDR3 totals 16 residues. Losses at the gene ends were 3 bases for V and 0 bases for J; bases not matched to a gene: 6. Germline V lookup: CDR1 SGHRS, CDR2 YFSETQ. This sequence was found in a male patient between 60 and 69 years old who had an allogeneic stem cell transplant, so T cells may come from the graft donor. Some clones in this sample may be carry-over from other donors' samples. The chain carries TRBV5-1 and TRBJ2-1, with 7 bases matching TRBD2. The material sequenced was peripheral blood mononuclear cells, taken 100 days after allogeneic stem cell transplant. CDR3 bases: TGCGCCAGCAGCTCCGGGACTACGCCCTCCTACAATGAGCAGTTCTTC. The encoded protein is CASSSGTTPSYNEQFF.